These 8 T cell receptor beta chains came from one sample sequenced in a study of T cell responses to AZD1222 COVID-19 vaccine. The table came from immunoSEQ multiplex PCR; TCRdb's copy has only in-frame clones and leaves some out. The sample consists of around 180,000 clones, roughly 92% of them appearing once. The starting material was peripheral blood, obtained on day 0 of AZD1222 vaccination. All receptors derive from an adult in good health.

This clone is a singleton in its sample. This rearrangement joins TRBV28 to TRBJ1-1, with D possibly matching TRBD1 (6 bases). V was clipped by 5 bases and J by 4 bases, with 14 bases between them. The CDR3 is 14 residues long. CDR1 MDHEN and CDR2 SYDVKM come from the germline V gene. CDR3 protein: CASSPTVGGTEAFF. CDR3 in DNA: TGTGCCAGCAGTCCAACAGTAGGGGGCACTGAAGCTTTCTTT. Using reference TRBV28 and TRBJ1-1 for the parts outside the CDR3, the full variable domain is DVKVTQSSRYLVKRTGEKVFLECVQDMDHENMFWYRQDPGLGLRLIYFSYDVKMKEKGDIPEGYSVSREKKERFSLILESASTNQTSMYLCASSPTVGGTEAFFGQGTRLTVV.

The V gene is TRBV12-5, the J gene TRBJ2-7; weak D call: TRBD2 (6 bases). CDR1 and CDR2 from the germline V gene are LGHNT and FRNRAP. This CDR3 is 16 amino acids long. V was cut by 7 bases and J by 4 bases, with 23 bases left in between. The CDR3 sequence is CASAMGGVGVGYEQYF. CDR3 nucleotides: TGTGCTAGTGCTATGGGGGGAGTAGGAGTGGGGTACGAGCAGTACTTC.

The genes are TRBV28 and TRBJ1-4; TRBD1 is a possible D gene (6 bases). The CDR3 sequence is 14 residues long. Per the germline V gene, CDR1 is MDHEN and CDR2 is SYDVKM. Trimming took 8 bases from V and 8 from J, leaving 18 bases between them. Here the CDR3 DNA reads TGTGCCAGCGAGAAAGGGGGACCTGAAGAAAAACTGTTTTTT. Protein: CASEKGGPEEKLFF.

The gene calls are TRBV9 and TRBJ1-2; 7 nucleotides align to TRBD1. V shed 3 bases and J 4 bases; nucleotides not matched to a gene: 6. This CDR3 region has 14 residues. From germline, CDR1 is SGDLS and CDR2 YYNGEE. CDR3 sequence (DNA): TGTGCCAGCAGCGCTCTAGGACAGGTCTATGGCTACACCTTC. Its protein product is CASSALGQVYGYTF.

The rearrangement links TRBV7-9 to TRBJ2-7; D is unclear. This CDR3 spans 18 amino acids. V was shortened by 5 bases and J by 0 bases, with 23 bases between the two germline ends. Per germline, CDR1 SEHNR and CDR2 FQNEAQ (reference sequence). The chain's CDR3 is CASSKRSPQAWSSYEQYF. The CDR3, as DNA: TGTGCCAGCAGCAAACGGTCGCCTCAAGCTTGGAGCTCCTACGAGCAGTACTTC.

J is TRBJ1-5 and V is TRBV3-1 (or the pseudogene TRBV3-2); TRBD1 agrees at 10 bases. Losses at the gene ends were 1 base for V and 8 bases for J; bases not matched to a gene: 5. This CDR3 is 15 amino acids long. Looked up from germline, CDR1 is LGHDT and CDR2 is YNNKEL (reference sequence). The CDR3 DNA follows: TGTGCCAGCAGCCAAGCCGAGACAGGGGGCAAGCCCCAGCATTTT. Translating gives CASSQAETGGKPQHF.

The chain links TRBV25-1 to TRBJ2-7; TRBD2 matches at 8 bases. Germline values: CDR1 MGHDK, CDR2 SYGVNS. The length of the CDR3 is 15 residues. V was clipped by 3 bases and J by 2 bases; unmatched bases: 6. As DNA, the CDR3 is TGTGCCAGCAGTGATCCCAGCGGGAGTGCCTACGAGCAGTACTTC. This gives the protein CASSDPSGSAYEQYF.

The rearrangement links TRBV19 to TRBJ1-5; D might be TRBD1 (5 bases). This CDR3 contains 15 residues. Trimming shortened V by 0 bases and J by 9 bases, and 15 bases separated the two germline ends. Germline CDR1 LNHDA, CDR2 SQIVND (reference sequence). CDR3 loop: CASSIDLRGGMPQHF. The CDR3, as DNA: TGTGCCAGTAGTATAGATCTGAGGGGAGGTATGCCCCAGCATTTT.